The 28 T cell receptor beta chains in this list originate from one sample, sequenced in a study of cytomegalovirus exposure and HLA in healthy donors. PCR was performed using 60 Vbeta and 13 Jbeta primers. This table comes from immunoSEQ multiplex PCR, and its TCRdb copy is limited to in-frame clones, with some not included. The repertoire has roughly 290,000 clones, around nine tenths of them found once; the top ten carry roughly 2.3%. The sequenced material came from PBMCs. All receptors derive from a woman younger than 35 in good health and CMV-seronegative.

This clone was picked up one time. The J gene is TRBJ2-3, the V gene TRBV18, with 11 bases aligning to TRBD2. The CDR3 spans 16 residues. CDR1 is KGHSH, CDR2 LQKENI, per germline. J gave up 4 bases and V 3 bases, and 6 bases lay outside the gene matches. CDR3 sequence (DNA): TGTGCCAGCTCACCTTTTAGCGGGGGGGCCGCAGATACGCAGTATTTT. Translation gives CASSPFSGGAADTQYF. The whole variable domain, remainder taken from reference TRBV18 and TRBJ2-3, is NAGVMQNPRHLVRRRGQEARLRCSPMKGHSHVYWYRQLPEEGLKFMVYLQKENIIDESGMPKERFSAEFPKEGPSILRIQQVVRGDSAAYFCASSPFSGGAADTQYFGPGTRLTVL.

CDR3 loop: CASGQDLKEQYF. The CDR3 DNA is TGTGCCTCGGGACAGGACCTTAAGGAGCAGTACTTC. The chain recombines TRBV30 with TRBJ2-7; 8 bases agree with TRBD1. Trimming cost V 7 bases and J 7 bases; bases outside gene matches: 9. CDR3 length: 12 amino acids. CDR1 and CDR2 from the germline V gene are GTSNPN and SVGIG (reference sequence).

This clone has just one count. The chain uses TRBV2 and TRBJ1-1, with TRBD1 matching over 7 bases. The CDR3 is 14 amino acids. Germline CDR1 SNHLY, CDR2 FYNNEI. V dropped 5 bases and J dropped 3; count of bases not matched to a gene: 6. The CDR3 sequence: CASSRQGGDTEAFF. CDR3 bases: TGTGCCAGCAGTCGACAGGGTGGGGACACTGAAGCTTTCTTT.

The V gene is TRBV11-2, the J gene TRBJ2-3, with 7 bases identical to TRBD2. Germline V lookup: CDR1 SGHAT, CDR2 FQNNGV. The CDR3 extends over 13 amino acids. J gave up 6 bases and V 2 bases, and 2 bases lay outside the gene matches. Here the CDR3 reads CASSLLGGDTQYF. Here the CDR3 DNA reads TGTGCCAGCAGCTTACTCGGGGGGGATACGCAGTATTTT. The variable domain in full, completed from reference TRBV11-2 and TRBJ2-3, reads EAGVAQSPRYKIIEKRQSVAFWCNPISGHATLYWYQQILGQGPKLLIQFQNNGVVDDSQLPKDRFSAERLKGVDSTLKIQPAKLEDSAVYLCASSLLGGDTQYFGPGTRLTVL.

The rearrangement uses TRBV27 and TRBJ1-2; 8 nucleotides align to TRBD1. Germline V lookup: CDR1 MNHEY, CDR2 SMNVEV (reference sequence). Trimming removed 2 bases from V and 5 bases from J; junction bases left unmatched: 7. The CDR3 has 15 amino acids. The CDR3 nucleotides read TGTGCCAGCAGTTTAAGGGGGACAGGTATATATGGCTACACCTTC. The encoded protein is CASSLRGTGIYGYTF.

A note on this clone: Mismatch with germline at one junction end may stem from a read error. The same CDR3 also results from other DNA sequences found in this sample. The chain has TRBV7-8 and TRBJ2-2; 12 positions match TRBD2. The germline V gene encodes CDR1 SGHVS and CDR2 FQNEAQ. There are 19 residues in the CDR3. CDR3 region: CASSLRRLAGGPQTGELFF. The CDR3 nucleotides read TGTGCCAGCAGCTTAAGGCGCCTAGCGGGGGGGCCTCAAACCGGGGAGTTGTTTTTT.

This clone was observed a single time. The chain links TRBV7-3 to TRBJ2-1; tentatively, D is TRBD1 (5 bases). The CDR3 totals 16 residues. Trimming stripped 2 bases from V and 3 bases from J, with 14 bases between. The V gene's germline CDR1 is SGHTA and CDR2 FQGTGA. As DNA, the CDR3 is TGTGCCAGCAGCTTATTGGCAGGGCCCATCTACAATGAGCAGTTCTTC. As protein: CASSLLAGPIYNEQFF.

With regard to this clone: Other DNA sequences in this sample translate to the same CDR3. This chain links TRBV10-3 with TRBJ1-6; D call uncertain. The CDR3 length is 14 residues. Germline assignment: CDR1 ENHRY and CDR2 SYGVKD. V lost 3 bases and J 4 bases, leaving 7 bases between the germline ends. The CDR3 DNA sequence: TGTGCCATCAGTGACAGTGCTTATAATTCACCCCTCCACTTT. Its translation is CAISDSAYNSPLHF.

The V and J genes are TRBV27 and TRBJ2-7; no clear D. Germline values: CDR1 MNHEY, CDR2 SMNVEV (reference sequence). The CDR3 consists of 12 residues. V shed 6 bases and J shed 6 bases, with 12 bases lying between them. The CDR3 DNA is TGTGCCAGCAGGAACCCCGGTGGCGAGCAGTACTTC. It yields the protein CASRNPGGEQYF.

On this clone itself: A junction boundary mismatches the germline segment, possibly from a read error. The chain recombines TRBV2 with TRBJ2-3; TRBD1 matches 10 bases. The germline V gene has CDR1 SNHLY and CDR2 FYNNEI. This CDR3 comprises 13 residues. Here the CDR3 reads CASRGTPGQGTSF. The CDR3 DNA follows: TGTGCCAGCAGAGGAACCCCGGGACAGGGGACGAGTTTT.

The rearrangement uses TRBV5-1 and TRBJ1-2, with D maybe TRBD1 (5 bases). The V gene's germline CDR1 is SGHRS and CDR2 YFSETQ. Trimming pared 0 bases from V and 4 bases from J, leaving 10 bases between. The CDR3 has 14 residues. The CDR3 coding sequence is TGCGCCAGCAGCTTGGTAGACAGCCTCTATGGCTACACCTTC. It encodes CASSLVDSLYGYTF.

To note about this clone: One end of the junction varies from germline; a read error may be responsible. Other DNA variants within this sample encode the same CDR3. The chain links TRBV6-5 to TRBJ1-6, with D hard to call. The CDR3 loop spans 14 amino acids. Germline V CDR1 and CDR2: MNHEY, SVGAGI. CDR3 DNA sequence: TGTGCCTGCGGCGGGGTTGATAATAATTCCCCCCTCCACTTT. It translates to CACGGVDNNSPLHF.

The rearrangement uses TRBV5-1 and TRBJ2-3; D unresolved. The length of the CDR3 is 12 residues. Trimming shortened V by 2 bases and J by 6 bases, and 7 bases separated the two germline ends. Germline V gene data show CDR1 as SGHRS and CDR2 as YFSETQ. The CDR3 reads CASSLTRDTQYF. CDR3 DNA sequence: TGCGCCAGCAGCTTAACCAGGGATACGCAGTATTTT.

The V gene is TRBV6-1, the J gene TRBJ2-7, with D perhaps matching TRBD2 (6 bases). The CDR3 extends over 14 amino acids. Germline V gene lookup returns CDR1 MNHNS and CDR2 SASEGT. Between the trimmed V and J ends, which lost 3 bases and 1 base, there was a span of 10 bases. Here the CDR3 reads CASSEGGVSYEQYF. The DNA for the CDR3 is TGTGCCAGCAGTGAGGGCGGGGTGTCCTACGAGCAGTACTTC.

V usage is TRBV6-1 and J usage is TRBJ2-5; 10 bases match TRBD1. Germline CDR1 and CDR2: MNHNS and SASEGT. The CDR3 is 15 residues long. V trimming: 6 bases; J trimming: 2 bases; junction bases outside the gene matches: 6. The CDR3 nucleotides read TGTGCCAGCAGCGCGGGACAGGGGCTTCAAGAGACCCAGTACTTC. Its protein product is CASSAGQGLQETQYF.

The V gene is TRBV7-2, the J gene TRBJ2-7, with D possibly TRBD2 on 5 matching bases. The CDR3 is made up of 16 amino acids. V lost 1 base and J lost 0, with 13 bases in between. Germline loops: CDR1 SGHTA, CDR2 FQGNSA. CDR3 DNA sequence: TGTGCCAGCAGCTTAGGCGGGTGGGCCCTCTCCTACGAGCAGTACTTC. Encoded protein: CASSLGGWALSYEQYF.

V and J are TRBV29-1 and TRBJ2-3, with TRBD2 identical over 7 bases. Germline CDR1 and CDR2: SQVTM and ANQGSEA. V was pared by 2 bases and J by 4 bases, with 9 bases of the junction left unmatched. CDR3 length: 15 residues. The CDR3 nucleotides read TGCAGCGTTGAAAATTGGGCGGGGGAGCCAGATACGCAGTATTTT. The encoded protein is CSVENWAGEPDTQYF.

The chain carries TRBV4-2 and TRBJ2-7, with D perhaps TRBD2 (5 bases). The CDR3 is 14 amino acids. V was clipped by 3 bases and J by 2 bases, with 11 bases between them. Germline-derived CDR1 and CDR2 are LGHNA and YNFKEQ. The DNA of the CDR3 is TGTGCCAGCAGCCATTATGGAGGTCCCTACGAGCAGTACTTC. Translation gives CASSHYGGPYEQYF.

The chain combines TRBV10-2 with TRBJ1-6; no reliable D call. The germline V and J ends were trimmed by 4 bases and 8 bases, with 9 bases remaining between them. The CDR3 is 13 amino acids. Germline values: CDR1 WSHSY, CDR2 SAAADI. Here the CDR3 reads CASSGPADSPLHF. CDR3 sequence (DNA): TGCGCCAGCAGTGGGCCGGCGGATTCACCCCTCCACTTT.

V usage is TRBV5-1 and J usage is TRBJ1-1; TRBD1 is a possible D gene (5 bases). The CDR3 is 13 residues long. Per germline, CDR1 SGHRS and CDR2 YFSETQ. Trimming shortened V by 7 bases and J by 1 base, and 11 bases separated the two germline ends. The CDR3 coding sequence is TGCGCCAGCCGCAACCAGGGGAACACTGAAGCTTTCTTT. This encodes CASRNQGNTEAFF.

V usage is TRBV5-4 and J usage is TRBJ2-5; 12 bases are shared with TRBD1. The V gene end was trimmed by 1 base and the J gene end by 5 bases; junction bases not matched to a gene: 6. Per germline, CDR1 SGHNT and CDR2 YYREEE (reference sequence). CDR3 length equals 16 residues. CDR3 protein: CASSLRGTGGRETQYF. CDR3 DNA sequence: TGTGCCAGCAGCTTGAGGGGGACAGGGGGCCGGGAGACCCAGTACTTC.

The V gene is TRBV5-1, the J gene TRBJ2-1, with TRBD1 matching over 9 bases. Unmatched junction bases numbered 4, after V lost 2 bases and J lost 7 bases. Germline lookup yields CDR1 SGHRS and CDR2 YFSETQ. CDR3 size: 14 residues. For the CDR3, the DNA is TGCGCCAGCAGCTTAGGGACAGGGTGGAATGAGCAGTTCTTC. It specifies CASSLGTGWNEQFF.

The chain couples TRBV7-9 to TRBJ2-3; D possibly corresponds to TRBD1 (5 bases). Looked up from germline, CDR1 is SEHNR and CDR2 is FQNEAQ (reference sequence). The CDR3 totals 17 residues. V was clipped by 4 bases and J by 2 bases, with 19 bases between them. CDR3 region: CASSSSPGSLNTDTQYF. CDR3 DNA sequence: TGTGCCAGCAGCTCATCCCCAGGGTCACTAAACACAGATACGCAGTATTTT.

The chain joins TRBV13 to TRBJ1-2; no definite D call. V was pared by 4 bases and J by 0 bases, with 15 bases between. CDR1 and CDR2 from the germline V gene are PRHDT and FYEKMQ (reference sequence). CDR3 length: 16 amino acids. The CDR3 coding sequence is TGTGCCAGCAGCTCATTAATTCAGGCTACTAACTATGGCTACACCTTC. It yields the protein CASSSLIQATNYGYTF.

The rearrangement uses TRBV6-4 and TRBJ2-3; D is unresolved. Germline CDR1 reads MRHNA; CDR2 reads SNTAGT. This CDR3 is 13 amino acids long. The V and J ends lost 2 bases and 0 bases respectively, with 3 bases between them. The DNA for the CDR3 is TGTGCCAGCAGTGACACTAGCACAGATACGCAGTATTTT. The encoded protein is CASSDTSTDTQYF.

The chain recombines TRBV4-1 with TRBJ1-6; D call uncertain. V was pared by 1 base and J by 5 bases, with 9 bases between. CDR3 length: 15 amino acids. CDR1 is MGHRA and CDR2 is YSYEKL in the germline V gene. In DNA, the CDR3 is TGCGCCAGCAGCCAAGTATCGGGTAATAATTCACCCCTCCACTTT. Translation gives CASSQVSGNNSPLHF.

The chain joins TRBV30 to TRBJ2-5; a possible D gene is TRBD1 (5 bases). The end of the DNA fits TRBJ2-7 better, so the J call may be wrong. The germline gives CDR1 GTSNPN, CDR2 SVGIG (reference sequence). This CDR3 is 15 amino acids long. CDR3 protein: CAWSESAGLSYEQYF. The DNA for the CDR3 is TGTGCCTGGAGTGAATCGGCAGGGCTATCCTACGAGCAGTACTTC.

The J gene is TRBJ2-5, the V gene TRBV7-9; 8 nucleotides line up with TRBD1. J was trimmed by 5 bases and V by 4 bases; bases with no gene match: 6. The V gene's germline CDR1 is SEHNR and CDR2 FQNEAQ (reference sequence). This CDR3 has 14 residues. The CDR3 here is CASSSPTGAETQYF. Here the CDR3 DNA reads TGTGCCAGCAGCTCGCCGACAGGGGCGGAGACCCAGTACTTC.